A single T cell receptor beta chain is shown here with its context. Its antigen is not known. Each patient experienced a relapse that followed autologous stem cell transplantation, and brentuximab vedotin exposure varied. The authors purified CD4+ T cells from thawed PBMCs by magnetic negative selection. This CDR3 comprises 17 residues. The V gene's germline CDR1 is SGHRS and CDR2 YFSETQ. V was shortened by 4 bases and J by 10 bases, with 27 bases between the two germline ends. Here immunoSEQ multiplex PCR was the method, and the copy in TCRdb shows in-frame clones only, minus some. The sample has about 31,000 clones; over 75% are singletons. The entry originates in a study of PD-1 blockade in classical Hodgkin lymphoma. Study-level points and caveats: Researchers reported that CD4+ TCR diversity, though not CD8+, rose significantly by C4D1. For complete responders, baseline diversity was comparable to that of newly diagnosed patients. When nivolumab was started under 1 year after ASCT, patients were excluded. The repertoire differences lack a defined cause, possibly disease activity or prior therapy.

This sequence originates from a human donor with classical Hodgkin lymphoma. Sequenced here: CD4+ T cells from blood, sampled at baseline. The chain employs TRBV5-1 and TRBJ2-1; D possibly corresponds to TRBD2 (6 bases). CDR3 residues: CASSRSDGRPAGREQFF. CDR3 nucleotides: TGCGCCAGCAGCAGATCGGACGGGAGACCGGCTGGTAGGGAGCAGTTCTTC.